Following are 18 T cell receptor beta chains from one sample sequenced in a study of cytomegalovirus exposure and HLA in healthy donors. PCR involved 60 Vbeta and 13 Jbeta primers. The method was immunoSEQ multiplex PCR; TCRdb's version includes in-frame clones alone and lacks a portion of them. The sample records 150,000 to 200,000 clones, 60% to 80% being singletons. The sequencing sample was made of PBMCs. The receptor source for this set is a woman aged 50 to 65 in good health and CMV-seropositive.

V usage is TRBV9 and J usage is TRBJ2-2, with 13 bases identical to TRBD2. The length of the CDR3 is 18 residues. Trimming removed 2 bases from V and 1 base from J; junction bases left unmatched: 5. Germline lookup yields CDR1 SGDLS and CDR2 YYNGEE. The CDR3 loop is CASSVPTSGGENTGELFF. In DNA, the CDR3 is TGTGCCAGCAGCGTTCCTACTAGCGGGGGGGAGAACACCGGGGAGCTGTTTTTT.

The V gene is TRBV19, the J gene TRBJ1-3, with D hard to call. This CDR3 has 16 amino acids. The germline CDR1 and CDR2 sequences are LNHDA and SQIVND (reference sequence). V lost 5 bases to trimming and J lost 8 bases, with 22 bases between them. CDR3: CASSSSRTGLEDTIYF. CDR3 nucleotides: TGTGCCAGTAGTTCCAGTCGGACTGGACTGGAAGACACCATATATTTT.

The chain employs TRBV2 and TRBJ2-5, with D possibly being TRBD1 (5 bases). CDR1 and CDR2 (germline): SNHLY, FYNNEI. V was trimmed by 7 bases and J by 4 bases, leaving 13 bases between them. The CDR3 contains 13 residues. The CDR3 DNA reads TGTGCCAGCAATAGAAGGGGTGGAGAGACCCAGTACTTC. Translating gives CASNRRGGETQYF.

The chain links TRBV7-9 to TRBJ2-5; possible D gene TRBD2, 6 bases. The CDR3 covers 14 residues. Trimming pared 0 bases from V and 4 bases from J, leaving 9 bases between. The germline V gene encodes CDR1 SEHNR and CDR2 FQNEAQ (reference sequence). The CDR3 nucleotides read TGTGCCAGCAGCTTAGCCGGGGGTGGAGAGACCCAGTACTTC. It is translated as CASSLAGGGETQYF.

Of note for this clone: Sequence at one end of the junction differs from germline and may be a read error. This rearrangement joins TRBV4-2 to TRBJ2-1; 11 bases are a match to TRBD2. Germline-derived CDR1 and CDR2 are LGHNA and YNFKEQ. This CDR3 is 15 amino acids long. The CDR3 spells CASSQDGLAGSPGVF. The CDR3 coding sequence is TGTGCCAGCAGCCAAGACGGACTAGCGGGCTCCCCGGGGGTCTTC.

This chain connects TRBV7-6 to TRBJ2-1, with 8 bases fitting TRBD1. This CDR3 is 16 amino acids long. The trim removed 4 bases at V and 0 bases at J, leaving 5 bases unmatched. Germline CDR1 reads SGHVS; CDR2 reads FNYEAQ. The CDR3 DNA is TGTGCCAGCAGCTCAAGACAGGGGAGCTCCTACAATGAGCAGTTCTTC. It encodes CASSSRQGSSYNEQFF.

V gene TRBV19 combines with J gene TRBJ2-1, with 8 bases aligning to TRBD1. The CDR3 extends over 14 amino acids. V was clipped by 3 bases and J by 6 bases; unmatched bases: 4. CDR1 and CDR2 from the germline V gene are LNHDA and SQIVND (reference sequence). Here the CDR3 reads CASSIGQGANEQFF. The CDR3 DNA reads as TGTGCCAGTAGTATCGGGCAGGGGGCCAATGAGCAGTTCTTC.

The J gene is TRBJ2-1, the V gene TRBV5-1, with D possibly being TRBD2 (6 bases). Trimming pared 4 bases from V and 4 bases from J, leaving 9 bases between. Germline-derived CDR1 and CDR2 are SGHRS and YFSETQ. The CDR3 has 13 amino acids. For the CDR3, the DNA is TGCGCCAGCAGCGACGGGGGTTACAATGAGCAGTTCTTC. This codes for CASSDGGYNEQFF.

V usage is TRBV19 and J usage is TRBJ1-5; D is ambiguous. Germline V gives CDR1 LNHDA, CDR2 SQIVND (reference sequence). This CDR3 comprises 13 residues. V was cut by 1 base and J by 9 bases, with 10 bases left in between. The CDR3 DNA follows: TGTGCCAGTAGTATAGGACGTACGGGGCCCCAGCATTTT. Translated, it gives CASSIGRTGPQHF.

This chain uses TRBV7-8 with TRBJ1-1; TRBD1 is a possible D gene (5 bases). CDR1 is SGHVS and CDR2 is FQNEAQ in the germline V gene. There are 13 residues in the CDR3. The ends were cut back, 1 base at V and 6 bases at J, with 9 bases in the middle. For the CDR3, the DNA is TGTGCCAGCAGCTTAGTAGGGGCTGCTGAAGCTTTCTTT. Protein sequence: CASSLVGAAEAFF. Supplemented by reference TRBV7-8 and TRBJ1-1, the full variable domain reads GAGVSQSPRYKVAKRGQDVALRCDPISGHVSLFWYQQALGQGPEFLTYFQNEAQLDKSGLPSDRFFAERPEGSVSTLKIQRTQQEDSAVYLCASSLVGAAEAFFGQGTRLTVV.

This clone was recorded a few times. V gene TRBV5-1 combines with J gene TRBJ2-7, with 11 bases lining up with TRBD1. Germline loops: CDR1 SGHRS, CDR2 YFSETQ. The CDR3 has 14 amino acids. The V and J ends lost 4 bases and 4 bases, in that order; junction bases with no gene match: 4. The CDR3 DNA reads TGCGCCAGCAGCACGGACAGGGGGCTGTACGAGCAGTACTTC. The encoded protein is CASSTDRGLYEQYF.

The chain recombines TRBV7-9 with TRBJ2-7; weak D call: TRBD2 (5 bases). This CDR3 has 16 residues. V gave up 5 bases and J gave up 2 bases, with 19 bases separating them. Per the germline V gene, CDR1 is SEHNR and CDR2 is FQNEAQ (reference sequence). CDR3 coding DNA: TGTGCCAGCAGCCGACTCGGACTCAACCGAGCCTACGAGCAGTACTTC. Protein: CASSRLGLNRAYEQYF.

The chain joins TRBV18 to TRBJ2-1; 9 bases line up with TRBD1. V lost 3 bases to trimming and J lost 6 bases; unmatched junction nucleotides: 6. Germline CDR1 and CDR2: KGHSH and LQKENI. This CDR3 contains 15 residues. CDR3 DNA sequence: TGTGCCAGCTCACCGGGACAGGGAAGGGTCAATGAGCAGTTCTTC. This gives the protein CASSPGQGRVNEQFF.

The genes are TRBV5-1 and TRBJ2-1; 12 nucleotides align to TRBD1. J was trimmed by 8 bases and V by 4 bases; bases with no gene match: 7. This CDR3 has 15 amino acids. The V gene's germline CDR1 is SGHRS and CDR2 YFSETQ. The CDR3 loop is CASSPGTGGRDEQFF. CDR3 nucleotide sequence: TGCGCCAGCAGCCCCGGGACAGGGGGCAGGGATGAGCAGTTCTTC.

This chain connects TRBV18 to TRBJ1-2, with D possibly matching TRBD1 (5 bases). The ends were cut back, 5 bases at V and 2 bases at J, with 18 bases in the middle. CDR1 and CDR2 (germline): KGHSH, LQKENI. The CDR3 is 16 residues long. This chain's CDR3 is CASSAGETGRNYGYTF. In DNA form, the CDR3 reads TGTGCCAGCTCAGCGGGGGAGACTGGGCGGAACTATGGCTACACCTTC.

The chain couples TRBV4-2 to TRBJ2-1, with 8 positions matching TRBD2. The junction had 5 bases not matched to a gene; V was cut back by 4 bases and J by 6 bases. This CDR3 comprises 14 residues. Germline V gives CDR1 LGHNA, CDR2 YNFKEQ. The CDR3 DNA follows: TGTGCCAGCAGCCCGGGACTAGAGGGCAATGAGCAGTTCTTC. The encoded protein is CASSPGLEGNEQFF.

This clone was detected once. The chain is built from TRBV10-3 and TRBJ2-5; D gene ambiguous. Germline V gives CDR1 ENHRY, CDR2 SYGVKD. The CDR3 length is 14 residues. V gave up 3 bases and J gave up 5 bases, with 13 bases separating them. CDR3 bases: TGTGCCATCAGTGAAGGCAGTTCGAGGGAGACCCAGTACTTC. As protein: CAISEGSSRETQYF.

The CDR3 nucleotides are TGTGCCTGGATCCTTACAGGGGTTAACTATGGCTACACCTTC. This gives the protein CAWILTGVNYGYTF. The V and J genes are TRBV30 and TRBJ1-2, with 7 bases fitting TRBD1. The CDR3 is made up of 14 amino acids. Germline V gene data show CDR1 as GTSNPN and CDR2 as SVGIG (reference sequence). J gave up 1 base and V 4 bases, and 6 bases lay outside the gene matches.